One sample yielded the 29 T cell receptor beta chains listed below, sequenced in a study of identical twins. TCRdb reprocessed the 5' RACE reads via MiXCR and lists one record per CDR3 protein. The sample lists fewer than 650,000 distinct CDR3 sequences; under 8.5% were seen once. These data were also filed under a second study, of yellow fever vaccine responses in identical twins.

Source material: PBMCs. The receptors derive from a woman younger than 30 in good health.

This clonotype came up a few times. The chain couples TRBV5-1 to TRBJ2-1, with TRBD2 matching 8 bases. Trimming cost V 4 bases and J 5 bases; bases outside gene matches: 8. This CDR3 has 15 residues. Germline CDR1 reads SGHRS; CDR2 reads YFSETQ. In DNA form, the CDR3 reads TGCGCCAGCAGCCAAACTAGCGGCCCTAACAATGAGCAGTTCTTC. This codes for CASSQTSGPNNEQFF.

There are a few counts of this clonotype. DNA for the CDR3: TGTGCCAGCAGTTTATTCGCGGGAGGAGAGCTGTTTTTT. This codes for CASSLFAGGELFF. The V gene is TRBV12-3 or TRBV12-4, the J gene TRBJ2-2; 8 nucleotides agree with TRBD2. The length of the CDR3 is 13 residues. V was pared by 2 bases and J by 11 bases, with 4 bases of the junction left unmatched.

Only a few counts were recorded for this clonotype. The V gene is TRBV10-3, the J gene TRBJ2-7, with 8 bases lining up with TRBD1. The germline V gene encodes CDR1 ENHRY and CDR2 SYGVKD. This CDR3 is built from 14 residues. The V segment lost 10 bases and the J segment 1 base; nucleotides outside the gene matches: 9. The CDR3, as DNA: TGTGCCACCGGACGGCAGGGGGCTTCCTACGAGCAGTACTTC. Translated: CATGRQGASYEQYF.

This clonotype came up a few times. This chain uses TRBV29-1 with TRBJ2-3; perhaps TRBD2 as D (7 bases). Germline values: CDR1 SQVTM, CDR2 ANQGSEA. There are 16 residues in the CDR3. The V end was cut by 3 bases, the J end by 1 base, with 17 bases between. CDR3 bases: TGCAGCGTTGAGGGAGGGCGGGGGCTACGCACAGATACGCAGTATTTT. As protein: CSVEGGRGLRTDTQYF.

Ten or more counts support this clonotype. The chain links TRBV12-3 or TRBV12-4 to TRBJ2-2, with D unclear. V dropped 3 bases and J dropped 7 bases, with 9 bases sitting between them. The CDR3 runs 13 residues. CDR3 amino acids: CASSFHERGELFF. Here the CDR3 DNA reads TGTGCCAGCAGTTTCCATGAACGCGGGGAGCTGTTTTTT.

This chain connects TRBV4-2 to TRBJ2-1; D unclear. From germline, CDR1 is LGHNA and CDR2 YNFKEQ. The V and J ends lost 4 bases and 4 bases respectively, with 8 bases between them. The CDR3 runs to 13 residues. Written as DNA, the CDR3 is TGTGCCAGCAGCCCCTCATTATACAATGAGCAGTTCTTC. The encoded protein is CASSPSLYNEQFF.

The V call is TRBV5-1, the J call TRBJ1-3; possible D gene TRBD1, 5 bases. Per the germline V gene, CDR1 is SGHRS and CDR2 is YFSETQ. CDR3 length: 15 amino acids. The V gene lost 2 bases and the J gene lost 4 bases, with 13 bases spanning the gap. The CDR3 DNA follows: TGCGCCAGCAGCTTCCTCGGGGCTTTAGGAAACACCATATATTTT. This gives the protein CASSFLGALGNTIYF.

Details on this clonotype: The junction and the germline gene differ at one end; a read error may be behind it. The J gene is TRBJ2-7, the V gene TRBV10-3; 12 bases are a match to TRBD1. This CDR3 is built from 15 residues. Germline values: CDR1 ENHRY, CDR2 SYGVKD. The CDR3 DNA sequence: TGTGCTATCAGGGATCCGGGACAGGGGGCCGAGGAGCAGTACTTC. Amino acids: CAIRDPGQGAEEQYF.

This clonotype was observed many times. V and J are TRBV13 and TRBJ2-3, with D uncertain. CDR3 length: 14 residues. CDR1 is PRHDT and CDR2 is FYEKMQ in the germline V gene (reference sequence). The germline V and J ends were trimmed by 4 bases and 3 bases, with 11 bases remaining between them. CDR3 in amino acids: CASSSLTWTDTQYF. For the CDR3, the DNA is TGTGCCAGCAGCTCCCTCACATGGACAGATACGCAGTATTTT.

This clonotype was recorded a few times. The chain employs TRBV10-2 and TRBJ2-7, with TRBD1 as a possible D gene (5 bases). The CDR3 spans 14 residues. Germline values: CDR1 WSHSY, CDR2 SAAADI. Trimming took 3 bases from V and 4 from J, leaving 13 bases between them. The CDR3 DNA reads as TGCGCCAGCAGTGAACCGGCGACAGCTTACGAGCAGTACGTC. Protein sequence: CASSEPATAYEQYV.

This clonotype showed up many times. The gene calls are TRBV7-3 and TRBJ2-2; the match to TRBD2 covers 12 bases. The CDR3 is 18 residues long. The germline V gene has CDR1 SGHTA and CDR2 FQGTGA. Trimming at V came to 4 bases and at J to 5 bases, leaving 11 bases not matched to a gene. CDR3 nucleotide sequence: TGTGCCAGCAGCTCTCGACTAGCGGGAGTGCTAGGGACCGGGGAGCTGTTTTTT. Amino acid sequence: CASSSRLAGVLGTGELFF.

The V gene is TRBV2, the J gene TRBJ2-1; TRBD1 might be the D (5 bases). The CDR3 length is 16 residues. Per the germline V gene, CDR1 is SNHLY and CDR2 is FYNNEI. With 6 bases removed from V and 0 bases from J, the gap between germline ends came to 15 bases. CDR3 sequence: CASSSQGLSSYNEQFF. In nucleotides, the CDR3 is TGTGCCAGCAGCTCGCAGGGCCTTAGCTCCTACAATGAGCAGTTCTTC.

This clonotype has a handful of counts. The genes are TRBV12-3 or TRBV12-4 and TRBJ1-3, with a possible D match to TRBD1 (5 bases). The CDR3 contains 15 residues. The V end was cut by 0 bases, the J end by 0 bases, with 6 bases between. CDR3 loop: CASSLADTSGNTIYF. For the CDR3, the DNA is TGTGCCAGCAGTTTAGCGGACACCTCTGGAAACACCATATATTTT.

This clonotype was recorded a few times. This chain uses TRBV27 with TRBJ1-2, with a possible D match to TRBD1 (5 bases). Trimming took off 5 bases at V and 4 bases at J, with 14 bases between the two ends. CDR3 length equals 14 residues. Germline V gives CDR1 MNHEY, CDR2 SMNVEV (reference sequence). The CDR3 region has the DNA TGTGCCAGCAGTCTCCGGGGACGGAGCTATGGCTACACCTTC. This codes for CASSLRGRSYGYTF.

This clonotype was found a few times. The chain has TRBV5-1 and TRBJ2-1; possible D gene TRBD1, 6 bases. In germline, CDR1 is SGHRS, CDR2 YFSETQ. CDR3 length: 16 amino acids. V was pared by 0 bases and J by 10 bases, with 20 bases between. The DNA for the CDR3 is TGCGCCAGCAGCTTGGCCGACAGGATTGGGAAGGCGGAGCAGTTCTTC. Its translation is CASSLADRIGKAEQFF.

The rearrangement joins TRBV20-1 to TRBJ2-7; tentative D call: TRBD1 (5 bases). Between the trimmed V and J ends, which lost 0 bases and 2 bases, there was a span of 11 bases. The CDR3 contains 14 residues. CDR1 DFQATT and CDR2 SNEGSKA come from the germline V gene (reference sequence). The CDR3 reads CSARDGARPYEQYF. In DNA form, the CDR3 reads TGCAGTGCTAGAGATGGGGCTCGACCCTACGAGCAGTACTTC.

The table lists this clonotype with many counts. The gene calls are TRBV4-1 and TRBJ1-5; no firm D call. V lost 0 bases and J 11 bases, leaving 17 bases between the germline ends. Germline loops: CDR1 MGHRA, CDR2 YSYEKL. The CDR3 is 15 residues long. The CDR3 bases are TGCGCCAGCAGCCAAGATTACCGGCCCCAAGAGGCCCAGCATTTT. Encoded protein: CASSQDYRPQEAQHF.

This clonotype was recorded at least ten times. V and J are TRBV7-9 and TRBJ2-3, with unresolved D. There are 15 residues in the CDR3. Trimming stripped 4 bases from V and 0 bases from J, with 11 bases between. Germline V lookup: CDR1 SEHNR, CDR2 FQNEAQ (reference sequence). The CDR3 nucleotides are TGTGCCAGCAGCTACAGAAGACCTAGCACAGATACGCAGTATTTT. Translating gives CASSYRRPSTDTQYF.

This clonotype was seen a single time. The rearrangement uses TRBV5-1 and TRBJ2-7; 11 bases agree with TRBD2. CDR1 SGHRS and CDR2 YFSETQ come from the germline V gene. V dropped 4 bases and J dropped 4; count of bases not matched to a gene: 7. The CDR3 runs 15 residues. The CDR3 DNA reads as TGCGCCAGCAGCGATTCGACTAGCGGGATATACGAGCAGTACTTC. This gives the protein CASSDSTSGIYEQYF.

This clonotype was counted between two and nine times. This chain uses TRBV5-5 with TRBJ2-2; TRBD2 matches 7 bases. Germline CDR1 reads SGHKS; CDR2 reads YYEKEE (reference sequence). V gave up 0 bases and J gave up 6 bases; unmatched junction bases: 5. The CDR3 contains 15 residues. This chain's CDR3 is CASSLDRGGSGELFF. CDR3 DNA: TGTGCCAGCAGCTTGGATCGGGGAGGGTCCGGGGAGCTGTTTTTT.

This clonotype occurred a few times. V is TRBV20-1 and J is TRBJ2-5, with a weak D call TRBD2 (7 bases). There are 17 residues in the CDR3. Looked up from germline, CDR1 is DFQATT and CDR2 is SNEGSKA (reference sequence). V shed 3 bases and J shed 2 bases, with 22 bases lying between them. CDR3 in DNA: TGCAGTGCTAGTATCTGGGGGGGCGGTGATCGTCAAGAGACCCAGTACTTC. The encoded protein is CSASIWGGGDRQETQYF.

This clonotype was observed a few times. V usage is TRBV18 and J usage is TRBJ1-2; 10 bases agree with TRBD1. Germline V gene data show CDR1 as KGHSH and CDR2 as LQKENI. The junction had 13 bases not matched to a gene; V was cut back by 5 bases and J by 1 base. The CDR3 is 18 amino acids. The CDR3 nucleotides are TGTGCCAGCTCAGGGTCCGGGACAGGGGCCGGGAATAACTATGGCTACACCTTC. It translates to CASSGSGTGAGNNYGYTF.

The chain carries TRBV2 and TRBJ1-1, with TRBD1 matching 7 bases. The CDR3 is made up of 16 amino acids. After removal of 6 bases from V and 2 bases from J, the junction contained 12 bases not matched to a gene. Germline V CDR1 and CDR2: SNHLY, FYNNEI. The CDR3 region has the DNA TGTGCCAGCAGACAGGGGTGGGGGGGGACTAACACTGAAGCTTTCTTT. This codes for CASRQGWGGTNTEAFF.

This clonotype has a count of ten or more. J is TRBJ1-1 and V is TRBV20-1; 7 bases line up with TRBD1. The V gene end was trimmed by 3 bases and the J gene end by 2 bases; junction bases not matched to a gene: 9. The CDR3 runs to 15 residues. The germline V gene encodes CDR1 DFQATT and CDR2 SNEGSKA (reference sequence). For the CDR3, the DNA is TGCAGTGCTAGGCTCCTTGACAGGGCAAACACTGAAGCTTTCTTT. Translating it yields CSARLLDRANTEAFF.

This clonotype was seen only a few times. This chain uses TRBV27 with TRBJ2-2, with a tentative D call TRBD2 (6 bases). The CDR3 sequence is 18 residues long. Germline-derived CDR1 and CDR2 are MNHEY and SMNVEV (reference sequence). Trimming shortened V by 5 bases and J by 6 bases, and 25 bases separated the two germline ends. The CDR3 loop reads CASSPLWTGLSRPGELFF. The CDR3, as DNA: TGTGCCAGCAGTCCGTTATGGACGGGACTCTCACGACCCGGGGAGCTGTTTTTT.

This clonotype was seen a handful of times. This chain joins TRBV4-1 and TRBJ2-1; TRBD2 matches 12 bases. Germline CDR1 MGHRA, CDR2 YSYEKL. V lost 4 bases and J lost 4; bases outside the gene matches: 11. The CDR3 runs to 18 residues. The DNA of the CDR3 is TGCGCCAGCAGCCCCTCTAGCGGGAGGGCCGTGGTATACAATGAGCAGTTCTTC. Protein sequence: CASSPSSGRAVVYNEQFF.

The chain has TRBV5-6 and TRBJ2-7, with TRBD1 as a possible D gene (5 bases). Germline V gene data show CDR1 as SGHDT and CDR2 as YYEEEE. The CDR3 totals 12 residues. CDR3: CASSLNAAGPSV. CDR3 in DNA: TGTGCCAGCAGCTTGAACGCTGCAGGGCCTTCCGTC.

This clonotype was found many times. The chain links TRBV29-1 to TRBJ2-3; 7 bases match TRBD2. The CDR3 covers 13 residues. CDR1 and CDR2 from the germline V gene are SQVTM and ANQGSEA. Trimming at V came to 6 bases and at J to 5 bases, leaving 8 bases not matched to a gene. The CDR3: CSVLPGGGDTQYF. In DNA form, the CDR3 reads TGCAGCGTCCTCCCTGGGGGGGGAGATACGCAGTATTTT.

This clonotype came up many times. The chain recombines TRBV4-2 with TRBJ2-1; TRBD2 agrees at 8 bases. J lost 8 bases, V lost 0 bases, and 15 bases had no gene match. Looked up from germline, CDR1 is LGHNA and CDR2 is YNFKEQ. The CDR3 sequence is 18 residues long. The CDR3: CASSQDRGSSGIRDEQFF. Written as DNA, the CDR3 is TGTGCCAGCAGCCAAGATCGGGGGAGTAGCGGGATAAGAGATGAGCAGTTCTTC.